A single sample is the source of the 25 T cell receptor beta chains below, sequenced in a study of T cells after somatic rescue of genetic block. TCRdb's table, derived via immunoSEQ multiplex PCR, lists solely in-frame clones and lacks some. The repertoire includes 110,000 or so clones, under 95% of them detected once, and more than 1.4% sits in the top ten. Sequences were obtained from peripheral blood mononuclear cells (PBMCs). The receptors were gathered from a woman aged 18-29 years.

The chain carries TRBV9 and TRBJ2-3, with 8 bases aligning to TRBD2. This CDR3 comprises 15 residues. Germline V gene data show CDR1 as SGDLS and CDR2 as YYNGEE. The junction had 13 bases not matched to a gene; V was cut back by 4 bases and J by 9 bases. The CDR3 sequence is CASSNLELRGGTQYF. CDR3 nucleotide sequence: TGTGCCAGCAGCAACCTCGAGCTTCGGGGGGGAACGCAGTATTTT.

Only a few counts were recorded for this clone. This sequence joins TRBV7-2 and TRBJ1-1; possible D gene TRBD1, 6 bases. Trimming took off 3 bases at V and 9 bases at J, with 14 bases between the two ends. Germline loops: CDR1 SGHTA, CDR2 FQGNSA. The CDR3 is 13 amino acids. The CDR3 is CASSFAGDWKAFF. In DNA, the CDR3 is TGTGCCAGCAGCTTCGCAGGGGACTGGAAAGCTTTCTTT.

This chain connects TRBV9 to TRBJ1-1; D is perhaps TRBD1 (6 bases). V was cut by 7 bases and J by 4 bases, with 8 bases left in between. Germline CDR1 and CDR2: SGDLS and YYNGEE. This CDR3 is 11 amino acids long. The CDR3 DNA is TGTGCCAGCGGGGGCCTCACTGAAGCTTTCTTT. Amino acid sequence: CASGGLTEAFF.

The DNA of the CDR3 is TGTGCCAGCTCACCGAGGACAGGGAATGGAAACACCATATATTTT. It encodes CASSPRTGNGNTIYF. The chain recombines TRBV18 with TRBJ1-3; 8 bases are a match to TRBD1. Looked up from germline, CDR1 is KGHSH and CDR2 is LQKENI. The CDR3 is 15 amino acids. The J segment lost 3 bases and the V segment lost 3 bases, leaving 4 bases of the junction unmatched.

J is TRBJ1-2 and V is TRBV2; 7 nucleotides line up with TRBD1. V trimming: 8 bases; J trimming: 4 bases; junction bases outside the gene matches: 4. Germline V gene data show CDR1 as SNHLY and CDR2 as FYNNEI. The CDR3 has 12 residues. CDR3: CASGGDSYGYTF. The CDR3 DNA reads TGTGCCAGCGGGGGGGACAGCTATGGCTACACCTTC.

The CDR3 DNA sequence: TGTGCCACCCGGGCCCGCCTGAGAGGCTACACCTTC. It translates to CATRARLRGYTF. V and J are TRBV5-8 and TRBJ1-2; the D is unclear. From germline, CDR1 is SGHTS and CDR2 YDEGEE. The CDR3 runs to 12 residues. V lost 9 bases, J lost 8 bases, and 17 bases lay in between. Combining the CDR3 with reference TRBV5-8 and TRBJ1-2 gives the whole variable domain EAGVTQSPTHLIKTRGQQATLRCSPISGHTSVYWYQQALGLGLQFLLWYDEGEERNRGNFPPRFSGRQFPNYSSELNVNALELEDSALYLCATRARLRGYTFGSGTRLTVV.

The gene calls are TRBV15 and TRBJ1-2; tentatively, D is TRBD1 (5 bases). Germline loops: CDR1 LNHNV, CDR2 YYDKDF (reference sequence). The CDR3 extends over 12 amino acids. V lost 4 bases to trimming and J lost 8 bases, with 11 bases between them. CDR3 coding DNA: TGTGCCACCAGCAACCGGGACTCCGGCTACACCTTC. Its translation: CATSNRDSGYTF.

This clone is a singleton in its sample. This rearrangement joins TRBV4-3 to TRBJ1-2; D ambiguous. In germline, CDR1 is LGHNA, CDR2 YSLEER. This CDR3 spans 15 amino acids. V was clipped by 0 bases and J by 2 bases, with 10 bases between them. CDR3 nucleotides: TGCGCCAGCAGCCAAGATCTGGGAACGAACTATGGCTACACCTTC. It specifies CASSQDLGTNYGYTF.

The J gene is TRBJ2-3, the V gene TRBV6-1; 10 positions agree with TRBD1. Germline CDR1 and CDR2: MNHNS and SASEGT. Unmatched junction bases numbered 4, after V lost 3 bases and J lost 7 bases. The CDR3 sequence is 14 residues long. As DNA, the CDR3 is TGTGCCAGCAGTGAGGGGACAGGGGTAAATACGCAGTATTTT. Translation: CASSEGTGVNTQYF.

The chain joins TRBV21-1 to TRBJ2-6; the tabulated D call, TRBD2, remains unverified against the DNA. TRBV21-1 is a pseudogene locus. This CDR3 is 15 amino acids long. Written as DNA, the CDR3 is TGTGCCAGCACCCATCTCGTGAGAGGGGCCAACGTCCTGACTTTC. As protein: CASTHLVRGANVLTF.

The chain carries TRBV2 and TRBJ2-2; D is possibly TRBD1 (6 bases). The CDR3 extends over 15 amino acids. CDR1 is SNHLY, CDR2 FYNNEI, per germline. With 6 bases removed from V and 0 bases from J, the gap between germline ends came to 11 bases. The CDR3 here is CASSPGTTNTGELFF. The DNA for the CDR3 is TGTGCCAGCAGCCCCGGGACAACGAACACCGGGGAGCTGTTTTTT.

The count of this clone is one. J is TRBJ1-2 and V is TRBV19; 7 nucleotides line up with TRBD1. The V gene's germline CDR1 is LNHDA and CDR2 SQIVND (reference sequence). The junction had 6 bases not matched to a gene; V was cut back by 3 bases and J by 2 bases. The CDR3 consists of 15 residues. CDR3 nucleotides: TGTGCCAGTAGTATGGGGACAGAATTCAACTATGGCTACACCTTC. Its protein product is CASSMGTEFNYGYTF.

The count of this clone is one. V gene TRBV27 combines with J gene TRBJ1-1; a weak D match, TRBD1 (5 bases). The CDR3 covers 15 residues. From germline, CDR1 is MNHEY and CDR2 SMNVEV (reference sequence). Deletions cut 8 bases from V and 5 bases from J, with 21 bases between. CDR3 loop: CASSKDSGVFTEAFF. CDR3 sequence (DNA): TGTGCCAGCTCCAAAGACAGCGGAGTTTTTACTGAAGCTTTCTTT.

The CDR3 loop is CASSQEEGFSGGSQYF. The CDR3 DNA is TGCGCCAGCAGCCAAGAAGAAGGCTTCTCGGGGGGCTCCCAGTACTTC. The chain combines TRBV4-3 with TRBJ2-7; tentative D call: TRBD2 (7 bases). The V end was cut by 0 bases, the J end by 10 bases, with 22 bases between. This CDR3 region has 16 residues. Germline values: CDR1 LGHNA, CDR2 YSLEER.

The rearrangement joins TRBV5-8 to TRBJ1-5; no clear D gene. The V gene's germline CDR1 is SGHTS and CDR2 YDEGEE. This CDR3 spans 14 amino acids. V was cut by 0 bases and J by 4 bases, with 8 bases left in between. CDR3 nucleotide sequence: TGTGCCAGCAGCTTGGGAGGCGGAAATCAGCCCCAGCATTTT. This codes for CASSLGGGNQPQHF.

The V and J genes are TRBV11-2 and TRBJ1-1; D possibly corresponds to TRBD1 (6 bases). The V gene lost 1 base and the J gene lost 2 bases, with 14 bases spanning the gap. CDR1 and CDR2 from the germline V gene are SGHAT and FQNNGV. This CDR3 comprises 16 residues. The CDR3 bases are TGTGCCAGCAGCTTAGTGAGGGGGGATGGAAACACTGAAGCTTTCTTT. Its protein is CASSLVRGDGNTEAFF.

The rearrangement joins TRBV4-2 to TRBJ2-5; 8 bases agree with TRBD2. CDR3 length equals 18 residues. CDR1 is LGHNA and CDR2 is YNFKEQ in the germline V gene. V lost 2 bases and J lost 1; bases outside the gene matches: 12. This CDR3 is CASSQSLLARGGQETQYF. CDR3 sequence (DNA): TGTGCCAGCAGCCAATCATTGTTAGCTCGGGGGGGCCAAGAGACCCAGTACTTC.

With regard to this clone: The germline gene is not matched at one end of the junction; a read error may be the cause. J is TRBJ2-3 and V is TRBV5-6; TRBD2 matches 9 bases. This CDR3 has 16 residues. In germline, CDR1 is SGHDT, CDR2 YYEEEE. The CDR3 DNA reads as TGTGCCAGCAGCTTGGCTGGCGGGACTAGCACGGATACGCAGTATTTT. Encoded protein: CASSLAGGTSTDTQYF.

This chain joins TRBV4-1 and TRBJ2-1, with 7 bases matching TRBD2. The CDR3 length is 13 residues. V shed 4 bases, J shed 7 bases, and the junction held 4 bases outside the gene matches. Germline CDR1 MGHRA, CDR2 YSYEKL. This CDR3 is CASSPTSLNEQFF. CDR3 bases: TGCGCCAGCAGCCCGACTAGCTTAAATGAGCAGTTCTTC.

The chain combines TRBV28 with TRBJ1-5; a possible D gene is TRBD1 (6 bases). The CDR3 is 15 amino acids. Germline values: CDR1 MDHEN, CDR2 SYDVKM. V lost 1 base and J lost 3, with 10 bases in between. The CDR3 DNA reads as TGTGCCAGCAGTTTATTGGACAGCTCCAATCAGCCCCAGCATTTT. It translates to CASSLLDSSNQPQHF.

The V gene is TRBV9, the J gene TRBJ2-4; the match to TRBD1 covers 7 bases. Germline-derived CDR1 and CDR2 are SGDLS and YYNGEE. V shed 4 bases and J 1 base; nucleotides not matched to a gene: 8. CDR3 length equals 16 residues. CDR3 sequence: CASSTYSQGAKNIQYF. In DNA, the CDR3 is TGTGCCAGCAGCACCTATTCACAGGGGGCCAAAAACATTCAGTACTTC.

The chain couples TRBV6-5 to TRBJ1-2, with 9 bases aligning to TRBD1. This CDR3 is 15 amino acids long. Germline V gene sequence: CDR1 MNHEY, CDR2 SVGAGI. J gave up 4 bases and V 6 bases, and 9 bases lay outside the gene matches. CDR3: CASSRPGTGLYGYTF. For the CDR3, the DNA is TGTGCCAGCAGCCGCCCCGGGACAGGGCTCTATGGCTACACCTTC.

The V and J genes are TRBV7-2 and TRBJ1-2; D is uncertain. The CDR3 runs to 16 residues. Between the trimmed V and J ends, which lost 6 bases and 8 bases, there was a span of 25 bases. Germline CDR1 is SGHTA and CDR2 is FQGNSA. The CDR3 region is CASRGDGQSSIIGYTF. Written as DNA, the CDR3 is TGTGCCAGCAGGGGAGATGGCCAGTCTTCTATTATCGGCTACACCTTC.

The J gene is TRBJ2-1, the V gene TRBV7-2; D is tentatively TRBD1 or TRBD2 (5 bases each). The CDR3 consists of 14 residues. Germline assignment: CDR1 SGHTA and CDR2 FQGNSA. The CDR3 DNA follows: TGTGCGAGCTCCCGGGGCTCGGAATACAATGAGCAGTTCTTC. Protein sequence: CASSRGSEYNEQFF.

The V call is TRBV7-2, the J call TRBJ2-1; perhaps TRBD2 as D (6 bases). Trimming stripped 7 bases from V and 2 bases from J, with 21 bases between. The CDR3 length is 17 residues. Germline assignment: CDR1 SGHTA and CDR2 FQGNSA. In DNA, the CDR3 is TGTGCCAGCACCACGGGCCTGCGGGACGGGGCCTACAATGAGCAGTTCTTC. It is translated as CASTTGLRDGAYNEQFF.